One and the same sample provided the 3 T cell receptor beta chains below, sequenced in a study of regulatory T cells in long-lasting Graves disease. Time point indicated: persistent/refractory GD, antithyroid drugs over 5 years with positive TRAb. Researchers made the TCR library from RNA that was extracted from PBMCs. CDR3-region Arm-PCR and iRepertoire HTBI primers produced the TCR beta libraries. TCRdb processed the multiplex PCR reads anew with MiXCR; each CDR3 protein has one entry. This table holds 600,000 to 800,000 distinct CDR3 sequences, approximately 29% found once. This specimen consisted of peripheral blood mononuclear cells (PBMCs), obtained when the disease was refractory, from a patient treated with antithyroid drugs. The source of these receptors is a female donor with Graves disease.

The chain combines TRBV6-2 or TRBV6-3 with TRBJ1-1; D ambiguous. Trimming removed 4 bases at V and 3 bases at J, with 9 bases between. Germline V gene sequence: CDR1 MNHEY, CDR2 SVGEGT. The CDR3 has 13 residues. The CDR3 spells CASSFFGHTEAFF. The CDR3 DNA reads TGTGCCAGCAGTTTCTTCGGTCACACTGAAGCTTTCTTT.

This clonotype was counted ten times or more. The rearrangement links TRBV30 to TRBJ1-1, with 10 bases identical to TRBD1. CDR1 and CDR2 from the germline V gene are GTSNPN and SVGIG (reference sequence). V shed 0 bases and J 11 bases; nucleotides not matched to a gene: 6. This CDR3 region has 13 residues. The CDR3 DNA reads as TGTGCCTGGAGTGTAACCGGGACAGGGGAGGCTTTCTTT. Translated, it gives CAWSVTGTGEAFF.

This chain connects TRBV24-1 to TRBJ1-1; D perhaps matches TRBD1 (6 bases). Germline V CDR1 and CDR2: KGHDR, SFDVKD. The V gene lost 9 bases and the J gene lost 2 bases, with 12 bases spanning the gap. The CDR3 runs 13 residues. For the CDR3, the DNA is TGTGCCACCCGGCACAGGGAAAACACTGAAGCTTTCTTT. It is translated as CATRHRENTEAFF.